The 17 T cell receptor beta chains below all came from one sample that was sequenced in a study of blood T cell repertoires in COVID-19. The method was immunoSEQ multiplex PCR; TCRdb's version includes in-frame clones alone and lacks a portion of them. The top ten clones hold over 2% of a sample with roughly 260,000 clones, 70% to 90% of them seen once. Sequenced sample: peripheral blood. Receptors originate from a woman between 45 and 65 years old with acute or convalescent COVID-19.

V is TRBV11-3 and J is TRBJ2-1, with D perhaps TRBD2 (6 bases). Trimming stripped 5 bases from V and 11 bases from J, with 13 bases between. Germline V CDR1 and CDR2: SGHNT, YENEEA. The CDR3 consists of 12 residues. As DNA, the CDR3 is TGTGCCAGCAGCCATATGGCGGGGAAGCAGTTCTTC. Translated: CASSHMAGKQFF.

CDR3 sequence reads: CSVVSPGGEKLFF. Here the CDR3 DNA reads TGCAGCGTTGTCTCGCCCGGGGGTGAAAAACTGTTTTTT. The genes are TRBV29-1 and TRBJ1-4, with D possibly being TRBD1 (5 bases). V gave up 4 bases and J gave up 7 bases, with 13 bases separating them. Germline loops: CDR1 SQVTM, CDR2 ANQGSEA. The CDR3 runs to 13 residues.

The V and J genes are TRBV14 and TRBJ1-1, with D possibly matching TRBD1 (6 bases). This CDR3 is 14 amino acids long. CDR1 is SGHDN, CDR2 FVKESK, per germline. The ends were cut back, 2 bases at V and 4 bases at J, with 11 bases in the middle. CDR3 sequence: CASSQTGLVTEAFF. CDR3 sequence (DNA): TGTGCCAGCAGCCAAACAGGGTTAGTCACTGAAGCTTTCTTT.

The rearrangement links TRBV15 to TRBJ1-5; 10 positions agree with TRBD1. V lost 8 bases to trimming and J lost 7 bases; unmatched junction nucleotides: 8. Germline V CDR1 and CDR2: LNHNV, YYDKDF (reference sequence). The CDR3 loop spans 14 amino acids. The CDR3 coding sequence is TGTGCCACCGGGTGGACAGGGGGAAAACAGCCCCAGCATTTT. This codes for CATGWTGGKQPQHF.

The rearrangement uses TRBV28 and TRBJ1-2; no clear D gene. V shed 5 bases and J shed 8 bases, with 6 bases lying between them. The CDR3 totals 10 residues. The germline gives CDR1 MDHEN, CDR2 SYDVKM. The CDR3 DNA reads as TGTGCCAGCAGTCAGATGGGCTACACCTTC. The encoded protein is CASSQMGYTF.

The V gene is TRBV7-9, the J gene TRBJ2-5; 11 bases line up with TRBD1. The J segment lost 3 bases and the V segment lost 1 base, leaving 13 bases of the junction unmatched. The CDR3 is made up of 19 amino acids. The germline V gene has CDR1 SEHNR and CDR2 FQNEAQ (reference sequence). For the CDR3, the DNA is TGTGCCAGCAGCTTAGTTCGAGGACAGGGGGCGCGACTGGAAGAGACCCAGTACTTC. This gives the protein CASSLVRGQGARLEETQYF.

The chain recombines TRBV10-3 with TRBJ2-7, with D possibly being TRBD2 (6 bases). Germline lookup yields CDR1 ENHRY and CDR2 SYGVKD. V lost 6 bases and J lost 7, with 16 bases in between. The CDR3 totals 13 residues. CDR3 nucleotides: TGTGCCATCAGCCGGGAGCCCGTGGGTGAGCAGTACTTC. Translating it yields CAISREPVGEQYF.

The rearrangement joins TRBV11-2 to TRBJ1-6; D is possibly TRBD1 (5 bases). Germline-derived CDR1 and CDR2 are SGHAT and FQNNGV. V was pared by 4 bases and J by 6 bases, with 7 bases between. The CDR3 consists of 13 residues. The CDR3 DNA sequence: TGTGCCAGCAGCTCGGGGGTTAATTCACCCCTCCACTTT. Protein sequence: CASSSGVNSPLHF.

The V call is TRBV9, the J call TRBJ1-2; TRBD1 might be the D (6 bases). From germline, CDR1 is SGDLS and CDR2 YYNGEE. This CDR3 is 14 amino acids long. The V end lost 3 bases, the J end lost 4 bases, and 13 bases lay between the germline ends. This chain's CDR3 is CASSDFRGGYGYTF. The CDR3 region has the DNA TGTGCCAGCAGCGACTTTAGGGGGGGCTATGGCTACACCTTC.

This chain links TRBV28 with TRBJ2-1, with 7 bases aligning to TRBD2. Germline V CDR1 and CDR2: MDHEN, SYDVKM. This CDR3 is built from 14 residues. V was pared by 0 bases and J by 6 bases, with 2 bases of the junction left unmatched. CDR3 protein: CASSLWGRANEQFF. CDR3 in DNA: TGTGCCAGCAGTTTATGGGGGAGGGCCAATGAGCAGTTCTTC.

This clone was detected once. This chain links TRBV5-6 with TRBJ2-7; D is uncertain. Germline CDR1 and CDR2: SGHDT and YYEEEE. CDR3 length: 15 residues. The germline V and J ends were trimmed by 2 bases and 2 bases, with 14 bases remaining between them. The CDR3 DNA follows: TGTGCCAGCAGCTTCCCCAGCGTGTGGGCCTACGAGCAGTACTTC. This gives the protein CASSFPSVWAYEQYF.

This clone was counted between two and nine times. The gene calls are TRBV2 and TRBJ1-5; 7 nucleotides agree with TRBD1. The J segment lost 2 bases and the V segment lost 7 bases, leaving 8 bases of the junction unmatched. In germline, CDR1 is SNHLY, CDR2 FYNNEI. The CDR3 runs to 15 residues. Here the CDR3 DNA reads TGTGCCAGCAAATTCTCCGGACAGGGCAATCAGCCCCAGCATTTT. Protein product: CASKFSGQGNQPQHF.

The rearrangement links TRBV28 to TRBJ1-4, with D perhaps matching TRBD1 (6 bases). The germline CDR1 and CDR2 sequences are MDHEN and SYDVKM. CDR3 length equals 13 residues. The CDR3 reads CALGGSPNEKLFF. As DNA, the CDR3 is TGTGCGCTAGGGGGTTCGCCAAATGAAAAACTGTTTTTT. The variable domain in full, with the rest retrieved from reference TRBV28 and TRBJ1-4, is DVKVTQSSRYLVKRTGEKVFLECVQDMDHENMFWYRQDPGLGLRLIYFSYDVKMKEKGDIPEGYSVSREKKERFSLILESASTNQTSMYLCALGGSPNEKLFFGSGTQLSVL.

This chain uses TRBV27 with TRBJ2-4; 7 bases line up with TRBD1. The ends lost 6 bases at V and 0 bases at J; junction bases unmatched: 5. CDR1 and CDR2 from the germline V gene are MNHEY and SMNVEV (reference sequence). The CDR3 extends over 15 amino acids. This CDR3 reads CASSPTGVAKNIQYF. In nucleotides, the CDR3 is TGTGCCAGCAGCCCAACAGGGGTAGCCAAAAACATTCAGTACTTC.

The gene calls are TRBV7-3 and TRBJ2-1; tentative D call: TRBD1 (5 bases). The germline V gene has CDR1 SGHTA and CDR2 FQGTGA. The CDR3 has 15 residues. The V gene lost 3 bases and the J gene lost 2 bases, with 11 bases spanning the gap. In nucleotides, the CDR3 is TGTGCCAGCAGCTTTTCAGACAGAACCTACAATGAGCAGTTCTTC. Translation gives CASSFSDRTYNEQFF.

The genes are TRBV2 and TRBJ2-7; 9 bases map to TRBD2. Germline trimming cut 4 bases from V and 5 bases from J; bases unmatched to any gene: 12. The V gene's germline CDR1 is SNHLY and CDR2 FYNNEI. The CDR3 runs 16 residues. CDR3 nucleotides: TGTGCCAGCAGTGCCGGTAGCGGGAGAGGTAACCACGAGCAGTACTTC. Translation gives CASSAGSGRGNHEQYF. Complete variable domain (other parts from reference TRBV2 and TRBJ2-7): EPEVTQTPSHQVTQMGQEVILRCVPISNHLYFYWYRQILGQKVEFLVSFYNNEISEKSEIFDDQFSVERPDGSNFTLKIRSTKLEDSAMYFCASSAGSGRGNHEQYFGPGTRLTVT.

The V and J genes are TRBV28 and TRBJ1-1; D is perhaps TRBD1 (5 bases). Trimming removed 1 base at V and 6 bases at J, with 12 bases between. The CDR3 runs to 14 residues. CDR1 and CDR2 (germline): MDHEN, SYDVKM. In DNA form, the CDR3 reads TGTGCCAGCAGTTTATTTCTTGGGGCTCCTGAAGCTTTCTTT. It translates to CASSLFLGAPEAFF.